The entry that follows covers one T cell receptor beta chain sequence. The antigen is not known. The data were obtained in a study of T-cell reconstitution after alpha-beta-depleted transplantation in children. The authors prepared the TCRbeta library with unique molecular identifiers. TCRdb re-called the PCR reads with MiXCR, one entry per CDR3 protein. The table lists under 100,000 distinct CDR3 sequences, around 15% of them singletons. CDR1 DFQATT and CDR2 SNEGSKA come from the germline V gene (reference sequence). Germline trimming cut 8 bases from V and 7 bases from J; bases unmatched to any gene: 11. This CDR3 spans 14 amino acids. Study-wide findings and caveats: By about two months after transplant, alpha-beta T cells reportedly arose from several hundred graft clones that had expanded. Newly made T cells mostly supplied T-cell counts and diversity one year after transplant.

The TCR comes from a male patient aged 2-15 years who had a stem cell transplant for acute lymphoblastic leukemia, so the T cells may come from the graft donor. The chain carries TRBV20-1 and TRBJ2-1, with 10 nucleotides matching TRBD2. The input for sequencing was PBMCs, mostly from graft donor cells, taken 180 days after TCRalphabeta/CD19-depleted stem cell transplant. The CDR3, as DNA: TGCAGTCCCGTCCTAGCGGGAGTCAGAAATGAGCAGTTCTTC. Protein: CSPVLAGVRNEQFF.